The source of this T cell receptor (beta chain) is a study of blood T cell repertoires in COVID-19. Method: immunoSEQ multiplex PCR; TCRdb's copy keeps in-frame clones and lacks some. The sample shows some 64,000 clones, 79% of them seen only once. Germline V gives CDR1 SGHNT, CDR2 YYREEE (reference sequence). CDR3 size: 15 residues. Trimming cost V 4 bases and J 5 bases; bases outside gene matches: 7. The receptor's source is a woman at least 80 years old with active or convalescent COVID-19. The sample consisted of peripheral blood. The chain is built from TRBV5-4 and TRBJ2-1; TRBD2 matches at 9 bases. This CDR3 reads CASSRRLAGNNEQFF. The DNA for the CDR3 is TGTGCCAGCAGCAGACGTCTAGCGGGGAACAATGAGCAGTTCTTC.